This TCR beta chain emerged from a study of CD8+ T cells in alopecia areata. Study information: Treatment of the treated patients consisted of oral tofacitinib, 5 to 10 mg twice daily. It was 6 to 18 months of tofacitinib, and then there were 6 months off drug. Study-wide results and caveats: It was observed that many expanded lesional clones persisted in scalp and blood during tofacitinib.

A word on this clone: Its antigen remains unknown.

TCR sequencing used cDNA made by reverse transcription of extracted RNA. The assay was immunoSEQ multiplex PCR, and TCRdb's table has in-frame clones only and misses some. The sample holds 250,000 to 300,000 clones, 55% to 70% seen once. Treatment: oral pan-JAK inhibitor, 5-10 mg twice daily. Peripheral blood, together with lesional scalp punch biopsies, was collected from alopecia areata patients. The CDR3 loop spans 12 amino acids. CDR1 is LNHDA and CDR2 is SQIVND in the germline V gene (reference sequence). V gave up 6 bases and J gave up 7 bases, with 13 bases separating them. The sample was CD4+ T cells sorted from blood, taken at week 24, from a patient treated with tofacitinib. The TCR sequence derives from a human donor with alopecia areata. V gene TRBV19 combines with J gene TRBJ2-7; D is undetermined. Here the CDR3 reads CASSSRMGEQYF. In nucleotides, the CDR3 is TGTGCCAGTAGCAGCAGAATGGGGGAGCAGTACTTC. The full variable domain, completed using reference TRBV19 and TRBJ2-7, is DGGITQSPKYLFRKEGQNVTLSCEQNLNHDAMYWYRQDPGQGLRLIYYSQIVNDFQKGDIAEGYSVSREKKESFPLTVTSAQKNPTAFYLCASSSRMGEQYFGPGTRLTVT.